This T cell receptor (beta chain) was profiled in a study of T cell changes during pregnancy in multiple sclerosis. Germline V CDR1 and CDR2: LNHDA, SQIVND (reference sequence). The CDR3 consists of 13 residues. V shed 9 bases and J 7 bases; nucleotides not matched to a gene: 8. Profiling relied on immunoSEQ multiplex PCR, and the TCRdb table lists in-frame clones only, not all of them. The sample lists approximately 23,000 clones, around 89% occurring once. The receptor was derived from a female donor with multiple sclerosis, enrolled in a pregnancy study. The J gene is TRBJ2-1, the V gene TRBV19; 8 positions agree with TRBD2. This specimen consisted of CD8+ T cells from peripheral blood mononuclear cells, obtained in the first trimester of pregnancy. The CDR3 loop reads CASSREGWNEQFF. The CDR3 DNA is TGTGCCAGCAGCCGGGAGGGGTGGAATGAGCAGTTCTTC.